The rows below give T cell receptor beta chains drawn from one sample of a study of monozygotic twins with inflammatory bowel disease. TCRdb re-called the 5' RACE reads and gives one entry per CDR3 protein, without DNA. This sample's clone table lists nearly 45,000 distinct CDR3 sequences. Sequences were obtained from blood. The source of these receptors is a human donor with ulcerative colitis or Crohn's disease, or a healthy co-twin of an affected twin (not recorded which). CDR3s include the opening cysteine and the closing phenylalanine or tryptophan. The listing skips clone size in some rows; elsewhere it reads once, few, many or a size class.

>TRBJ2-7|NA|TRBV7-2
CASSRDRDYEQYF
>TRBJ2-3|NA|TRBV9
CASSLGEGIRDTQYF
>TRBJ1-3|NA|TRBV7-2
CASSRKVDRLSGNTIYF
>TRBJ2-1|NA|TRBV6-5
CASSYPSGAYNEQFF
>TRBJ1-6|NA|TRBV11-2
CASSLEQLNSPLHF
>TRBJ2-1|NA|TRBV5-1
CASTEAWRSSEYNEQFF
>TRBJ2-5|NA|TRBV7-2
CASSLESGGGGQETQYF
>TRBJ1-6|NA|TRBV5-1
CASSLGGAGVPTLHF
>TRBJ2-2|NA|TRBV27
CASSPRGRSSDGELFF
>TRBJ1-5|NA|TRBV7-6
CVSSLGGLGNQPQHF
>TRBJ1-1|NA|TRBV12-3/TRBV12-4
CASSFRTGGRKDTEAFF
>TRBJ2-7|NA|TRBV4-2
CASSQDGGGSSYEQYF
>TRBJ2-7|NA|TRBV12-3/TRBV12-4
CASSIFAGGQYF
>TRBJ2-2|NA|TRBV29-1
CSSGQGNTGELFF
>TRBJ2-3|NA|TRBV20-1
CSAREGGRTDTQYF
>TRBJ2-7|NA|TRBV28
CASSFKREGPYEQYF
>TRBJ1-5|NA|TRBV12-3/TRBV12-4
CASSRESNQPQHF
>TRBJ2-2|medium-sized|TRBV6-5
CASSYTGQEMNTGELFF
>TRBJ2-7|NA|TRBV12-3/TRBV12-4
CASSRARGNEQYF
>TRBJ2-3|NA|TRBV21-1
CASSKPHDRGSTDTQYF
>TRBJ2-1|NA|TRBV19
CASSIRGGARNEQFF
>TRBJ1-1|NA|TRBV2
CASRTGVNTEAFF
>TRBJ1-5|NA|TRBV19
CASSTAPNQPQHF
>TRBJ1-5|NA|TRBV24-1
CATSDRSTGDSNQPQHF
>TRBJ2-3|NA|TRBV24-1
CATSDLSSGVIKYF
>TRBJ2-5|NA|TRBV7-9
CASRGLAQFQETQYF
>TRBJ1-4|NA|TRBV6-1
CASSEADRVTEKLFF
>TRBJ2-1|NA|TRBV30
CAWNEHNEQFF
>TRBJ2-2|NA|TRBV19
CASSISRANTWELFF
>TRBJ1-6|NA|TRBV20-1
CSAREDRATSPLHF
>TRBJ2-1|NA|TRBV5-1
CASSATVVGAYNEQFF
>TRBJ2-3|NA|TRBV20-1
CSARGRTSGGAIPPDTQYF
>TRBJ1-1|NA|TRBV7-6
CASSKTGMNTEAFF